This paragraph reports one TCR beta chain. This specimen belongs to a study of blood T cell repertoires in COVID-19. Original data processing: Amplification from reference gene primers served as the basis for estimated nucleated cell counts. Repertoires were generated with immunoSEQ multiplex PCR, while TCRdb's copy carries only in-frame clones and drops some. V and J calls and clone size are those listed in that table; D and trimming were worked out from the DNA. This repertoire shows roughly 240,000 clones, around 88% found once; its top ten account for about 3%. V was pared by 7 bases and J by 8 bases, with 14 bases between. This CDR3 spans 13 amino acids. Germline V CDR1 and CDR2: LNHDA, SQIVND (reference sequence).

The receptor comes from a woman in her 30s who had recovered from COVID-19. This chain uses TRBV19 with TRBJ1-4; a weak D match, TRBD1 (5 bases). Sequenced input: peripheral blood. The CDR3 region has the DNA TGTGCCAGTACATTATGGGGGGAAGAAAAACTGTTTTTT. The encoded protein is CASTLWGEEKLFF.